The following is a T cell receptor beta chain sequence with its context. Its antigen is undetermined. Clones were sequenced by immunoSEQ multiplex PCR, and TCRdb holds only the in-frame ones, with some missing. The table shows some 160,000 clones, with 80% to 95% occurring only once. The record originates from a study of T cell responses to AZD1222 COVID-19 vaccine. General study findings and limits: Most donors were white British and more were female, and clonal diversity was possibly underestimated. Baseline testing showed seropositivity in only a handful of AZD1222 recipients. Within unmutated variant regions lay the reported targets of nearly half of spike-specific TCRs.

With 6 bases clipped from V and 8 bases from J, the junction kept 7 bases outside the gene matches. CDR3 length: 13 residues. The germline gives CDR1 LNHDA, CDR2 SQIVND (reference sequence). This chain connects TRBV19 to TRBJ1-1; 9 positions agree with TRBD1. This sample comprised peripheral blood, obtained on day 0 of AZD1222 vaccination. This TCR was sampled from an adult in good health. The CDR3, as DNA: TGTGCCAGTAGGCGACAGGGGACAGGGGAAGCTTTCTTT. It yields the protein CASRRQGTGEAFF.